The rows below give T cell receptor beta chains drawn from one sample of a study of blood T cell repertoires in COVID-19. Assay used: immunoSEQ multiplex PCR; TCRdb lists only in-frame clones, some missing. The sample shows around 99,000 clones, around 80% of them seen only once. The sample consisted of peripheral blood. The receptors originated from a human donor in a cohort sampled during active or convalescent COVID-19. Both conserved end residues are part of each CDR3. The order of the fields is CDR3 DNA, CDR3 protein, J gene, V gene, D gene, clone size. The D gene is left open where the match is weak. Clone size is given for some rows only: seen once, a few or many times, or a class if the clone is expanded.

TGCGCCAGCAGCCAAGACCAGCGGGCTAGCGGGAGGGGTGAGACCCAGTACTTC,CASSQDQRASGRGETQYF,TRBJ2-5,TRBV4-1,TRBD2,few
TGTGCCAGCAGCCGGAGATTTGGGACTAGCGGGGGGGACACAGATACGCAGTATTTT,CASSRRFGTSGGDTDTQYF,TRBJ2-3,TRBV5-4,TRBD2,.
TGTGCCAGCAGCTTTGCGGGTTACTACGAGCAGTACTTC,CASSFAGYYEQYF,TRBJ2-7,TRBV7-2,.,many
TGTGCCAGCAGCGTAGGGACAGGGTACTATGGCTACACCTTC,CASSVGTGYYGYTF,TRBJ1-2,TRBV9,TRBD1,.
TGTGCCAGCAGCAAAGGGGAAGGGAGATACAATGAGCAGTTCTTC,CASSKGEGRYNEQFF,TRBJ2-1,TRBV21-1,.,.
TGTGCCAGCTCCCTCTCTTACTTTGCCGGGACAGGGAACACTGAAGCTTTCTTT,CASSLSYFAGTGNTEAFF,TRBJ1-1,TRBV18,TRBD1,.
TGTGCCAGCAGATTACCAGGCAGCTACGAGCAGTACTTC,CASRLPGSYEQYF,TRBJ2-7,TRBV7-8,.,.
TGTGCCAGCAGTGACCCGTTTTATGGCTACACCTTC,CASSDPFYGYTF,TRBJ1-2,TRBV6-1,.,.
TGTGCCAGCAGCTTAGTACGCGGGAGGGTAGAGACCCAGTACTTC,CASSLVRGRVETQYF,TRBJ2-5,TRBV7-6,TRBD2,few
TGCGCCAGCAGCCAAGAAGTGCGAGGGAACTATGGCTACACCTTC,CASSQEVRGNYGYTF,TRBJ1-2,TRBV4-3,.,once